These T cell receptor beta chains were read from a single sample in a study of shared clonotypes between healthy human individuals. Method: immunoSEQ multiplex PCR; TCRdb's copy keeps in-frame clones and lacks some. The profile covers approximately 1.9 million clones, with over 85% appearing a single time and approximately 1.7% taken by the ten largest. The sequencing input was naive CD8+ T cells from PBMCs. These receptors originate from a man between 18 and 29 years old in good health. Some clones in this sample may be carry-over from other donors' samples. The CDR3 runs from the conserved cysteine through the conserved F or W. The order of the fields is V gene, D gene, clone size, J gene, CDR3 DNA, CDR3 protein. A D gene is named only where the DNA matches it firmly. Clone size is stated in some rows and not others, as once, few, many or a class when expanded.

>TRBV19|TRBD2|once|TRBJ2-1
TGTGCCAGCCAGACCACTAGCGGGAGGCAGCCTGAGCAGTTCTTC
CASQTTSGRQPEQFF
>TRBV4-1|.|.|TRBJ2-7
TGCGCCAGCAGCCCCCCGGGACGGCTGGCCTACGAGCAGTACTTC
CASSPPGRLAYEQYF
>TRBV7-9|.|.|TRBJ2-4
TGTGCCAGCAGCTTTACCTCGACTAGGGTAGCCAAAAACATTCAGTACTTC
CASSFTSTRVAKNIQYF
>TRBV27|.|once|TRBJ1-5
TGTGCCAGCAATGTGGGGGGGAGCAATCAGCCCCAGCATTTT
CASNVGGSNQPQHF
>TRBV19|.|.|TRBJ1-5
TGTGCCAGTAGTGTATGGGGCAATCAGCCCCAGCATTTT
CASSVWGNQPQHF
>TRBV11-2|TRBD1|.|TRBJ2-4
TGTGCCAGCAGCTACAGACAGGGGAGCAACATTCAGTACTTC
CASSYRQGSNIQYF
>TRBV4-3|.|.|TRBJ2-2
TGCGCCAGCAGCCAAGAAAGTCCGAGCAGGGCTAACACCGGGGAGCTGTTTTTT
CASSQESPSRANTGELFF
>TRBV7-9|TRBD1|.|TRBJ2-1
TGTGCCAGCAGCTTTAAGTTTGGGACAGGGGTAATCAATGAGCAGTTCTTC
CASSFKFGTGVINEQFF
>TRBV27|TRBD1|.|TRBJ1-2
TGTGCCAGCAGTTCCGGACAGGGGGCGCAAGGCTACACCTTC
CASSSGQGAQGYTF
>TRBV11-2|.|.|TRBJ2-1
TGTGCCAGCAGCTTAACCGGGACTTCAAATACCTACAATGAGCAGTTCTTC
CASSLTGTSNTYNEQFF
>TRBV15|TRBD2|few|TRBJ2-7
TGTGCCACCAGCAGTGGACTAGCGGAAGGGTTCTACGAGCAGTACTTC
CATSSGLAEGFYEQYF
>TRBV15|.|.|TRBJ1-1
TGTGCCACCAGCAGAGTGGGGGCCTACACTGAAGCTTTCTTT
CATSRVGAYTEAFF
>TRBV28|.|.|TRBJ1-1
TGTGCCAGCAGTCCAGGATTTTCGTCTGAAGCTTTCTTT
CASSPGFSSEAFF
>TRBV9|.|.|TRBJ2-2
TGTGCCAGCACCCCGCTCCCTTGGGACACCGGGGAGCTGTTTTTT
CASTPLPWDTGELFF
>TRBV5-5|.|once|TRBJ2-7
TGTGCCAGCAGCCCAATCGGGGGATCCTACGAGCAGTACTTC
CASSPIGGSYEQYF
>TRBV6-5|.|.|TRBJ2-6
TGTGCCAGCAGTTACCTGACCGGGGCCAACGTCCTGACTTTC
CASSYLTGANVLTF
>TRBV30|TRBD2|.|TRBJ2-3
TGTGCCTGGCAACTAGCGGGAGCGGCAGATACGCAGTATTTT
CAWQLAGAADTQYF
>TRBV4-2|.|.|TRBJ2-7
TGTGCCAGCAGCCATGAGGTGCTAGCAGGTTCAAAGGAGCAGTACTTC
CASSHEVLAGSKEQYF
>TRBV7-9|.|.|TRBJ2-4
TGTGCCAGCAGCTTAGGGGCGGCGGTTAACATTCAGTACTTC
CASSLGAAVNIQYF
>TRBV5-1|.|.|TRBJ2-1
TGCGCCAGCAGCTTGGAATTAGTCCCCAACAATGAGCAGTTCTTC
CASSLELVPNNEQFF
>TRBV2|.|.|TRBJ2-7
TGTGCCAGCAGTGAACGCCATCAGGTATCCTACGAGCAGTACTTC
CASSERHQVSYEQYF
>TRBV5-1|TRBD1|.|TRBJ1-1
TGCGCCAGCAGCCCTCGGACAGGGTCTAACACTGAAGCTTTCTTT
CASSPRTGSNTEAFF
>TRBV27|TRBD2|.|TRBJ2-5
TGTGCCAGCAGTGGTCTAGCGGGAGGGCCGAAGACCCAGTACTTC
CASSGLAGGPKTQYF
>TRBV7-9|.|few|TRBJ1-1
TGTGCCAGCAGCTTATTCGACACTGAAGCTTTCTTT
CASSLFDTEAFF
>TRBV9|.|.|TRBJ2-5
TGTGCCAGCAGCGTAGATCGGAGGTCAGAGACCCAGTACTTC
CASSVDRRSETQYF
>TRBV4-1|TRBD2|.|TRBJ2-5
TGCGCCAGCAGCCCTACGGGAGGGTACCAAGAGACCCAGTACTTC
CASSPTGGYQETQYF
>TRBV28|TRBD2|.|TRBJ2-1
TGTGCAATAGCGGGAGGGGTTTCAATCGCGCAGTTCTTC
CAIAGGVSIAQFF
>TRBV27|.|.|TRBJ1-1
TGTGCCAGCAGTTTATCCGCTCCTCGGGGGAACACTGAAGCTTTCTTT
CASSLSAPRGNTEAFF
>TRBV2|TRBD2|.|TRBJ2-1
TGTGCCACCACCCGACGGGCTAGCGGGAGCGCTAGCTCCTACAATGAGCAGTTCTTC
CATTRRASGSASSYNEQFF
>TRBV28|TRBD1|once|TRBJ2-2
TGTGCCAGCAGTTTAACAGGGGCGGGCGGGGAGCTGTTTTTT
CASSLTGAGGELFF
>TRBV6-6|TRBD1|.|TRBJ2-7
TGTGCCAGCAGTTTGGGGGGGGACAGGGGACTTTACGAGCAGTACTTC
CASSLGGDRGLYEQYF
>TRBV28|.|.|TRBJ1-4
TGTGCCAGCAGACAAGCCAGAACTAATGAAAAACTGTTTTTT
CASRQARTNEKLFF
>TRBV30|.|.|TRBJ2-3
TGTGCCTGGAGCCGCCCTGACAGGGAGGCAGATACGCAGTATTTT
CAWSRPDREADTQYF
>TRBV29-1|TRBD1|.|TRBJ2-2
TGCAGCGTTGAGATAGTGGACAGGGATTTCGCCGGGGAGCTGTTTTTT
CSVEIVDRDFAGELFF
>TRBV29-1|TRBD2|.|TRBJ2-2
TGCAGCGCCACCCCTCGGGCAGCGGGAGGGAACACCGGGGAGCTGTTTTTT
CSATPRAAGGNTGELFF
>TRBV27|TRBD2|.|TRBJ2-2
TGTGCCAGCAGGCACACTAGCGTCATCGGGGCCGGGGAGCTGTTTTTT
CASRHTSVIGAGELFF
>TRBV11-2|.|.|TRBJ2-1
TGTGCCAGCAGCTCCTATACTAGGGATTCCTACAATGAGCAGTTCTTC
CASSSYTRDSYNEQFF
>TRBV10-3|TRBD1|.|TRBJ1-4
TGTGCCATCAGTGACAGGGGGCATGAAAAACTGTTTTTT
CAISDRGHEKLFF
>TRBV27|TRBD1|.|TRBJ2-7
TGTGCCAGCAGTCTAAGGGCCGGGACAGGGAACGAGCAGTACTTC
CASSLRAGTGNEQYF
>TRBV6-5|TRBD1|few|TRBJ1-1
TGTGCCAGCAGGGACAGGGGGAACACTGAAGCTTTCTTT
CASRDRGNTEAFF
>TRBV5-4|.|once|TRBJ2-1
TGTGCCAGCAGCGAGGCCGACAGTGAGCAGTTCTTC
CASSEADSEQFF
>TRBV6-5|.|.|TRBJ2-7
TGTGCCAGCACTCTCTCACCCGGCAATTACGAGCAGTACTTC
CASTLSPGNYEQYF
>TRBV7-8|.|.|TRBJ2-1
TGTGCCAGCAGAAAACAGGGCGATGAGCAGTTCTTC
CASRKQGDEQFF
>TRBV7-6|TRBD2|.|TRBJ2-7
TGTGCCAGCAGCGACGGGGGGACGAGCGAGCAGTACTTC
CASSDGGTSEQYF